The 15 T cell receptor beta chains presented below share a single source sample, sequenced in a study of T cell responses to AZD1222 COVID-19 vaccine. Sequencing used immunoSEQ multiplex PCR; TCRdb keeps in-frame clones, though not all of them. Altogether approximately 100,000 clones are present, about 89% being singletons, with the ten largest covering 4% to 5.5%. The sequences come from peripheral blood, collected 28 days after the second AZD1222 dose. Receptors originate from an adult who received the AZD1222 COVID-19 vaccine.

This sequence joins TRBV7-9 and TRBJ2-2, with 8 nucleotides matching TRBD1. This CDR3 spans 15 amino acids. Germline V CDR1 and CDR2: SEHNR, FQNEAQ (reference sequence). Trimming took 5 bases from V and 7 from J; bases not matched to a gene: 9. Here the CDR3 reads CASSPEDRADGELFF. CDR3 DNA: TGTGCCAGCAGCCCCGAGGACAGGGCCGACGGGGAGCTGTTTTTT.

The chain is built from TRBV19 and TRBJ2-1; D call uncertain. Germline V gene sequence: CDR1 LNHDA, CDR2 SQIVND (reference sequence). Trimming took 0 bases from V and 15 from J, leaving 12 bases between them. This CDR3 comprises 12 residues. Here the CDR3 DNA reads TGTGCCAGTAGTATAGATGGGCGGTGGCTGTTCTTC. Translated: CASSIDGRWLFF.

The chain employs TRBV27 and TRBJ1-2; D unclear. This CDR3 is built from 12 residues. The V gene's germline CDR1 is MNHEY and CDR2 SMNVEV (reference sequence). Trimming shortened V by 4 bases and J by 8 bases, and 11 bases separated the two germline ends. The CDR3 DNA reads TGTGCCAGCAGTTCCCTATGGGGAGGCTACACCTTC. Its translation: CASSSLWGGYTF.

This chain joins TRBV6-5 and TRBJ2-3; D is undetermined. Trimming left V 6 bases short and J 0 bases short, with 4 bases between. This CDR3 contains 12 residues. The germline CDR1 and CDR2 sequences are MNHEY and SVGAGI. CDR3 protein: CASRASTDTQYF. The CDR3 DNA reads TGTGCCAGCAGGGCTAGCACAGATACGCAGTATTTT.

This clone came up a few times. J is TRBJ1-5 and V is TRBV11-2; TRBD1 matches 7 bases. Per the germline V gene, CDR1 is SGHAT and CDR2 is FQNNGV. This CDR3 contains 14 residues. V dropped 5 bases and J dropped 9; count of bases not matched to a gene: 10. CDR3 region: CASSQTGATGPQHF. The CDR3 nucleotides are TGTGCCAGCAGCCAAACAGGGGCGACGGGGCCCCAGCATTTT. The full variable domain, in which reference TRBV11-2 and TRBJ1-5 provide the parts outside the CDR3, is EAGVAQSPRYKIIEKRQSVAFWCNPISGHATLYWYQQILGQGPKLLIQFQNNGVVDDSQLPKDRFSAERLKGVDSTLKIQPAKLEDSAVYLCASSQTGATGPQHFGDGTRLSIL.

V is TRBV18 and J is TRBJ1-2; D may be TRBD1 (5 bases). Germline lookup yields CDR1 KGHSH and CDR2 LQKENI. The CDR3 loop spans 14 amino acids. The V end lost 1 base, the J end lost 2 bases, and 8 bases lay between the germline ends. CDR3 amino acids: CASSPQEGNYGYTF. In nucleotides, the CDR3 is TGTGCCAGCTCACCACAAGAGGGGAACTATGGCTACACCTTC.

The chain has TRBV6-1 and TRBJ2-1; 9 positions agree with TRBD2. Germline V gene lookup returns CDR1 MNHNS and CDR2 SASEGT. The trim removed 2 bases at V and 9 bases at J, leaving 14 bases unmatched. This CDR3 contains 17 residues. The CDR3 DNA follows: TGTGCCAGCAGTGAAAGTGCGGGGAGCGGGAGGTTCGGTGAGCAGTTCTTC. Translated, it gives CASSESAGSGRFGEQFF.

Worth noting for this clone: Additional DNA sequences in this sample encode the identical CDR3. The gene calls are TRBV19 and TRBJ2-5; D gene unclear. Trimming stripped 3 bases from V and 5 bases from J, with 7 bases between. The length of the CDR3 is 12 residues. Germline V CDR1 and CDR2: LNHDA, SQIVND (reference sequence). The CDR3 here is CASSMLGETQYF. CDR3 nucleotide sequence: TGTGCCAGTAGTATGCTGGGGGAGACCCAGTACTTC.

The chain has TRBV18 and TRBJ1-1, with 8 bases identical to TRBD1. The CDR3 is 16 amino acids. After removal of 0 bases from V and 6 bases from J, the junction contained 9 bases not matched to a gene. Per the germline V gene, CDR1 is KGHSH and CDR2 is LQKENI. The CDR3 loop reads CASSPPTGTGLAEAFF. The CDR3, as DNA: TGTGCCAGCTCACCACCCACCGGGACAGGCCTCGCTGAAGCTTTCTTT. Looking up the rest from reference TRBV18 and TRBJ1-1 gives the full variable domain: NAGVMQNPRHLVRRRGQEARLRCSPMKGHSHVYWYRQLPEEGLKFMVYLQKENIIDESGMPKERFSAEFPKEGPSILRIQQVVRGDSAAYFCASSPPTGTGLAEAFFGQGTRLTVV.

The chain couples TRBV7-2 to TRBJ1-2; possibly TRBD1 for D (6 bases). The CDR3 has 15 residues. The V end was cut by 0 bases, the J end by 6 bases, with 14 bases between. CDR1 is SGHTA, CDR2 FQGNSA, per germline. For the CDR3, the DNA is TGTGCCAGCAGCTTAGCTCGTGTACAGGGTAATGGCTACACCTTC. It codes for CASSLARVQGNGYTF. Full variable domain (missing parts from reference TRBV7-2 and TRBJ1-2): GAGVSQSPSNKVTEKGKDVELRCDPISGHTALYWYRQSLGQGLEFLIYFQGNSAPDKSGLPSDRFSAERTGGSVSTLTIQRTQQEDSAVYLCASSLARVQGNGYTFGSGTRLTVV.

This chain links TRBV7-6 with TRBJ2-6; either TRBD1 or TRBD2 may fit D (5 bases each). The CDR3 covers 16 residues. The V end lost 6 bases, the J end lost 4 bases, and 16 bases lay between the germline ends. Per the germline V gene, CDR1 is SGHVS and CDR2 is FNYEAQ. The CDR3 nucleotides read TGTGCCAGCAGAGGGGCCTCCGGGGTAGGGGCCAACGTCCTGACTTTC. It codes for CASRGASGVGANVLTF.

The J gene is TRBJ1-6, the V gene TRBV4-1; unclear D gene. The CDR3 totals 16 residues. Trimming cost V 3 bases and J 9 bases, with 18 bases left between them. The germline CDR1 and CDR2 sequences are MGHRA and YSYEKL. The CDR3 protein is CASSHLRVGIVSPLHF. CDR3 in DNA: TGCGCCAGCAGCCACCTCCGAGTGGGTATTGTTTCACCCCTCCACTTT.

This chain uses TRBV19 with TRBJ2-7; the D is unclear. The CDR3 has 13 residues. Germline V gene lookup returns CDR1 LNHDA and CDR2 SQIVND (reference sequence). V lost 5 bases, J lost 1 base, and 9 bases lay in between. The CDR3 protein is CASSRQLSYEQYF. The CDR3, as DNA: TGTGCCAGTAGTCGACAACTATCCTACGAGCAGTACTTC.

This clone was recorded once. CDR3: CANRAGGNYGYTF. In DNA, the CDR3 is TGTGCCAACAGGGCCGGCGGGAACTATGGCTACACCTTC. The J gene is TRBJ1-2, the V gene TRBV28, with D perhaps matching TRBD1 (6 bases). CDR3 size: 13 residues. Germline V gene data show CDR1 as MDHEN and CDR2 as SYDVKM. V shed 10 bases and J shed 2 bases, with 14 bases lying between them.

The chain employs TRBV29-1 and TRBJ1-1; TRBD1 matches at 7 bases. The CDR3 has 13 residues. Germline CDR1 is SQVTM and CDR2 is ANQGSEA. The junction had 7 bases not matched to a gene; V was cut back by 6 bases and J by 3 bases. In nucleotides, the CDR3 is TGCAGCGTCCTACCTCAGGGGGACACTGAAGCTTTCTTT. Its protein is CSVLPQGDTEAFF.